A selection of T cell receptor beta chains follows, all from one sample in a study of cytomegalovirus exposure and HLA in healthy donors. Sequencing was performed with immunoSEQ multiplex PCR; in TCRdb, only in-frame clones are kept and a portion is missing. The data contain over 150,000 clones, 80% of them seen just once; the ten biggest clones take up roughly 5%. Sequenced material: PBMCs. These receptors were collected from a man younger than 45 in good health and CMV-seronegative. Each CDR3 is given with its conserved first and last residue. D genes are given only for firm matches. Clone sizes are given selectively: once, few, many, or a class where the clone is expanded.

D	V	size	J	CDR3	DNA
NA	TRBV30	NA	TRBJ1-2	CACRYTLPVYGYTF	TGTGCCTGCAGGTATACCCTCCCAGTTTATGGCTACACCTTC
NA	TRBV9	NA	TRBJ1-1	CASSVSTEMNTEAFF	TGTGCCAGCAGCGTAAGCACAGAAATGAACACTGAAGCTTTCTTT
NA	TRBV5-6	NA	TRBJ2-5	CASSLGGFRETQYF	TGTGCCAGCAGCTTGGGAGGGTTTCGAGAGACCCAGTACTTC
NA	TRBV7-7	NA	TRBJ2-2	CASSWSLEGAGELFF	TGTGCCAGCAGCTGGTCCTTGGAGGGCGCCGGGGAGCTGTTTTTT
TRBD1	TRBV27	NA	TRBJ1-2	CASTLVGQGNYGYTF	TGTGCCAGCACCTTAGTGGGACAGGGAAACTATGGCTACACCTTC
TRBD1	TRBV5-1	NA	TRBJ2-7	CASSLSGQGAYEQYF	TGCGCCAGCAGCTTGTCGGGACAGGGTGCCTACGAGCAGTACTTC
NA	TRBV5-1	NA	TRBJ2-3	CASSGGAIKADTQYF	TGCGCCAGCAGTGGAGGGGCCATTAAGGCAGATACGCAGTATTTT
TRBD2	TRBV18	NA	TRBJ2-7	CASSPSGGAWSGEQYF	TGTGCCAGCTCACCTAGCGGGGGGGCCTGGTCCGGCGAGCAGTACTTC
NA	TRBV7-8	NA	TRBJ2-1	CASSLAPRRDEQFF	TGTGCCAGCAGCTTAGCTCCCAGGCGGGATGAGCAGTTCTTC
NA	TRBV13	NA	TRBJ2-3	CASSFTKAAVTDTQYF	TGTGCCAGCAGCTTTACGAAGGCGGCAGTTACAGATACGCAGTATTTT
NA	TRBV18	NA	TRBJ2-5	CASSPREYQETQYF	TGTGCCAGCTCACCACGGGAGTACCAAGAGACCCAGTACTTC
NA	TRBV7-9	NA	TRBJ2-3	CASRGGRRNTDTQYF	TGTGCCAGCAGGGGGGGGCGACGGAACACAGATACGCAGTATTTT
NA	TRBV30	few	TRBJ1-1	CAWRFGYTEAFF	TGTGCCTGGAGATTCGGGTACACTGAAGCTTTCTTT
TRBD2	TRBV7-9	NA	TRBJ2-7	CASSPGAGASYEQYF	TGTGCCAGCAGTCCTGGGGCGGGAGCCTCCTACGAGCAGTACTTC
NA	TRBV19	NA	TRBJ1-1	CASSRQKLPRAEAFF	TGTGCCAGTAGCAGGCAGAAACTGCCGAGGGCTGAAGCTTTCTTT
TRBD1	TRBV5-4	NA	TRBJ2-1	CASSGTGGFDEQFF	TGTGCCAGCAGCGGGACAGGGGGGTTCGATGAGCAGTTCTTC
NA	TRBV10-2	NA	TRBJ1-5	CASTLDSFNQPQHF	TGCGCCAGCACCCTTGACAGTTTCAATCAGCCCCAGCATTTT